This record covers a single T cell receptor beta chain. Its specificity is unknown. The sample comes from a study of beta chain features in type 1 diabetes. Study findings and constraints: TCRB CDR3s were moderately but significantly shorter in Type 1 diabetes patients in all four CD4+ subsets.

The authors reverse transcribed all of the isolated RNA, so sequencing captured expressed TCRB transcripts. The protocol was immunoSEQ multiplex PCR, while the TCRdb copy is restricted to in-frame clones and leaves out a portion. The sample lists approximately 400,000 clones; more than 12% were seen once. CD4+ naive, central memory, regulatory and stem cell-like memory cells were sorted via CD45RO/CCR7/CD25/CD127/CD95/CD27. In germline, CDR1 is SGHVS, CDR2 FQNEAQ. With 0 bases removed from V and 5 bases from J, the gap between germline ends came to 8 bases. The CDR3 contains 14 residues. The chain links TRBV7-8 to TRBJ1-3; no firm D call. The sample was naive CD4+ T cells from blood. The receptor was derived from a woman younger than 30 in good health. CDR3 in DNA: TGTGCCAGCAGCTTAGCGAGACACAGAAACACCATATATTTT. Translation: CASSLARHRNTIYF.